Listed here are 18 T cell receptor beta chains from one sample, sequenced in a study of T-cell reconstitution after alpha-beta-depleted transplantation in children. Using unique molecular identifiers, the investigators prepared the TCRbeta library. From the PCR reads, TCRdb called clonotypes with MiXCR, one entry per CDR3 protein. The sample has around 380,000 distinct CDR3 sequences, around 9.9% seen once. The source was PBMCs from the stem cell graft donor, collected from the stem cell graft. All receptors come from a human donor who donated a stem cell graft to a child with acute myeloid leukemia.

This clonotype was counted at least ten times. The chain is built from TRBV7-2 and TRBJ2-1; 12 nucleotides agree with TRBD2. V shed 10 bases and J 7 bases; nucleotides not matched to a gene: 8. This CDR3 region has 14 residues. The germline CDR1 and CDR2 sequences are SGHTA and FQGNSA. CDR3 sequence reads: CAILAGGLGNEQFF. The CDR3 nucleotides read TGTGCCATTCTAGCGGGAGGGTTGGGAAATGAGCAGTTCTTC.

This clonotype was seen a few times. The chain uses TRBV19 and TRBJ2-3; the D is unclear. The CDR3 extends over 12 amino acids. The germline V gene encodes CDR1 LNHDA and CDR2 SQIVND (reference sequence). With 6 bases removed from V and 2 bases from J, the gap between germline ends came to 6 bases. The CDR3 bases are TGTGCCAGTAGGGCCCACACAGATACGCAGTATTTT. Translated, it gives CASRAHTDTQYF.

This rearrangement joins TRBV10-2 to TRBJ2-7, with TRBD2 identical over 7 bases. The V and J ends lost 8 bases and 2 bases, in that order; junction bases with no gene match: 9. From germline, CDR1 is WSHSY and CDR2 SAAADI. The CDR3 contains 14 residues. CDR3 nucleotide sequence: TGCGCCAGCGGGGCTGGACTAGGGGCCTACGAGCAGTACTTC. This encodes CASGAGLGAYEQYF.

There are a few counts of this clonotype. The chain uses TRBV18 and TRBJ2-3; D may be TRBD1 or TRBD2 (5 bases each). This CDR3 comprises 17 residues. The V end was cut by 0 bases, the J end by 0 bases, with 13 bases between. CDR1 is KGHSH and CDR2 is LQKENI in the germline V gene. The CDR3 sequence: CASSPPRGVESTDTQYF. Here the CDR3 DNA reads TGTGCCAGCTCACCACCCCGAGGGGTTGAGAGCACAGATACGCAGTATTTT. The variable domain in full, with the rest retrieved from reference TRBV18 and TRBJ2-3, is NAGVMQNPRHLVRRRGQEARLRCSPMKGHSHVYWYRQLPEEGLKFMVYLQKENIIDESGMPKERFSAEFPKEGPSILRIQQVVRGDSAAYFCASSPPRGVESTDTQYFGPGTRLTVL.

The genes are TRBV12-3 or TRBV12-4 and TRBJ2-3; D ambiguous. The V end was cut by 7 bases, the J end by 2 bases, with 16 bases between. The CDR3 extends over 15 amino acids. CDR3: CASTVSQHDTDTQYF. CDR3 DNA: TGTGCCAGCACCGTATCCCAGCACGACACAGATACGCAGTATTTT.

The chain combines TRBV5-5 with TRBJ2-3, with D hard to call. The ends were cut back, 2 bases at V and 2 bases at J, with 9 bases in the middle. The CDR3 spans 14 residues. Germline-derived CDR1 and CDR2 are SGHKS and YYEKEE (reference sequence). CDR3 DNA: TGTGCCAGCAGCTTCGACGGGCCCACAGATACGCAGTATTTT. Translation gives CASSFDGPTDTQYF.

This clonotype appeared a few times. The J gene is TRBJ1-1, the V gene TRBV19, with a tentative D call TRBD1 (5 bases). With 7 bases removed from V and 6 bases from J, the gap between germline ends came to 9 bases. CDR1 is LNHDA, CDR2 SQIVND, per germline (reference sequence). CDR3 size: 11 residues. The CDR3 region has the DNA TGTGCCAGTAAGGGGCGTCCTGAAGCTTTCTTT. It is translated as CASKGRPEAFF.

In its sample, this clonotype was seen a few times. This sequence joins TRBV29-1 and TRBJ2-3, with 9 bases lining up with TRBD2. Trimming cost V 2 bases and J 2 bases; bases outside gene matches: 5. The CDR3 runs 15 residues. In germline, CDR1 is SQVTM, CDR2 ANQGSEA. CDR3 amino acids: CSVEISGGATDTQYF. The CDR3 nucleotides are TGCAGCGTTGAAATTAGCGGGGGTGCCACAGATACGCAGTATTTT.

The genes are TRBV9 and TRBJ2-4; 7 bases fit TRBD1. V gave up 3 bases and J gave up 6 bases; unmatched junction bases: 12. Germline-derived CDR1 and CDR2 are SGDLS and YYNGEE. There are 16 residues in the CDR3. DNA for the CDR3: TGTGCCAGCAGCGCCCAACAGGGGAATGATGGAAACATTCAGTACTTC. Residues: CASSAQQGNDGNIQYF.

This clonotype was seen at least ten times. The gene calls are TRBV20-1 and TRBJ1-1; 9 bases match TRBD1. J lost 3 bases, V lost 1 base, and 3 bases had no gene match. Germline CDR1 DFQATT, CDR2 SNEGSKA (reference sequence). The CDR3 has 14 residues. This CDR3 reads CSARGWDRDTEAFF. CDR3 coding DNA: TGCAGTGCTAGAGGTTGGGACAGGGACACTGAAGCTTTCTTT.

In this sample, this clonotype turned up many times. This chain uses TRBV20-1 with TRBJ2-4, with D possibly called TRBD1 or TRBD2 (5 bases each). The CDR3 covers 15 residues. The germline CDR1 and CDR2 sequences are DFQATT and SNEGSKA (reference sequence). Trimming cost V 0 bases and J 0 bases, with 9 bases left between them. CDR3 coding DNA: TGCAGTGCTAGAGATCCTGGGGGAGCCAAAAACATTCAGTACTTC. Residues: CSARDPGGAKNIQYF.

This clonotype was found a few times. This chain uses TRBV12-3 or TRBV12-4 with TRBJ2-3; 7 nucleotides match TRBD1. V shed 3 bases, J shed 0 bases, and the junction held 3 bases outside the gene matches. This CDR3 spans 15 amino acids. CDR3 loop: CASSFGTASTDTQYF. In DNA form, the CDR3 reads TGTGCCAGCAGTTTCGGGACAGCAAGCACAGATACGCAGTATTTT.

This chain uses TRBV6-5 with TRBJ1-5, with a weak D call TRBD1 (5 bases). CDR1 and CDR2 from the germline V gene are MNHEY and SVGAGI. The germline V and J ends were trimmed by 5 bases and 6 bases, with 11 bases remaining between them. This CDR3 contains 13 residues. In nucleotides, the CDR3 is TGTGCCAGCAGTACTGTCGGGGGTCAGCCCCAGCATTTT. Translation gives CASSTVGGQPQHF.

CDR3 region: CSGQLSLGVGYTF. For the CDR3, the DNA is TGCAGCGGCCAACTTTCGTTGGGGGTTGGCTACACCTTC. The chain has TRBV29-1 and TRBJ1-2, with a weak D call TRBD1 (5 bases). The CDR3 loop spans 13 amino acids. The V gene's germline CDR1 is SQVTM and CDR2 ANQGSEA. Trimming shortened V by 7 bases and J by 7 bases, and 19 bases separated the two germline ends.

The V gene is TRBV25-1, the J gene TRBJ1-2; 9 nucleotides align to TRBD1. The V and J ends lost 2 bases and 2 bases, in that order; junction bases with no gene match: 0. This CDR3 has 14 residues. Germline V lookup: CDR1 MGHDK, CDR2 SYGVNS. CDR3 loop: CASSEGTGNYGYTF. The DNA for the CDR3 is TGTGCCAGCAGTGAAGGGACAGGGAACTATGGCTACACCTTC.

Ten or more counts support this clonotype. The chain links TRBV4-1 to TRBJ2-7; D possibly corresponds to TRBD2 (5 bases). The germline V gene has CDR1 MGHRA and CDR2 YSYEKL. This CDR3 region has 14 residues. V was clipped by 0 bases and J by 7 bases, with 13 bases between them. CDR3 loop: CASSQDLERKEQYV. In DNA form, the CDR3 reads TGCGCCAGCAGCCAAGATCTCGAGCGGAAAGAGCAGTACGTC.

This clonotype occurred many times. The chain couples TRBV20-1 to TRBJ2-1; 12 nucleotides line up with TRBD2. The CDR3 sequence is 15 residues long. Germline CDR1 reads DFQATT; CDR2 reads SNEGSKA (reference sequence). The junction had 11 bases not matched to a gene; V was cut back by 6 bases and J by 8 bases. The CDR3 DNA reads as TGCAGTGCAACCCCCCCTAGCGGGAGGGCCTATGAGCAGTTCTTC. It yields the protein CSATPPSGRAYEQFF.

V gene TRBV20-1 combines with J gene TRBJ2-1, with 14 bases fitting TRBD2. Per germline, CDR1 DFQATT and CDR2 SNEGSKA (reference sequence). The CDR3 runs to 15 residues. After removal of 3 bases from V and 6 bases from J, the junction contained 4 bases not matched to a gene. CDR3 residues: CSARGLAGVANEQFF. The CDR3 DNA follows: TGCAGTGCTAGGGGACTAGCGGGAGTCGCCAATGAGCAGTTCTTC.